Following are 25 T cell receptor beta chains from one sample sequenced in a study of regulatory T cells in long-lasting Graves disease (dated by TCRdb to about 2021). TCRdb's own reprocessing of the public reads used fastp at Q25 and MiXCR and kept productive beta chains. Under each unique CDR3 protein, matching rows form one entry showing the most common genes and DNA. Present in this sample are 1,800 or so distinct CDR3 sequences, 45% to 65% of which were seen just once. The ten largest clones represent 6.5% to 7% of the sample. For both TCR sequencing and RNA sequencing, RNA was extracted from PBMCs in TRIzol. The source material was peripheral blood mononuclear cells (PBMCs), sampled with antithyroid drug treatment, in newly diagnosed or persistent Graves disease (not recorded which). The receptors here all came from a human donor with Graves disease.

The rearrangement uses TRBV29-1 and TRBJ2-7, with D tentatively TRBD2 (6 bases). Germline loops: CDR1 SQVTM, CDR2 ANQGSEA. The ends were cut back, 1 base at V and 0 bases at J, with 16 bases in the middle. The CDR3 totals 16 residues. CDR3 loop: CSVEGFRMGGSYEQYF. The CDR3 DNA is TGCAGCGTTGAAGGTTTCAGAATGGGGGGCTCCTACGAGCAGTACTTC.

This clonotype was counted only a few times. This chain joins TRBV30 and TRBJ1-6, with D maybe TRBD1 (6 bases). This CDR3 region has 13 residues. Germline V gene data show CDR1 as GTSNPN and CDR2 as SVGIG (reference sequence). The CDR3 DNA reads as TGTGCGTCAAACAGGGAGTTGAATTCACCCCTCCACTTT. Its translation: CASNRELNSPLHF.

The V call is TRBV6-2 or TRBV6-3, the J call TRBJ2-1, with a tentative D call TRBD1 (6 bases). The CDR3 totals 14 residues. In germline, CDR1 is MNHEY, CDR2 SVGEGT. Trimming took off 2 bases at V and 3 bases at J, with 8 bases between the two ends. In DNA form, the CDR3 reads TGTGCCAGCAGTTACGGGGACAACTACAATGAGCAGTTCTTC. Encoded protein: CASSYGDNYNEQFF.

J is TRBJ1-2 and V is TRBV2; TRBD1 is a possible D gene (6 bases). The ends were cut back, 6 bases at V and 2 bases at J, with 16 bases in the middle. CDR1 and CDR2 (germline): SNHLY, FYNNEI. This CDR3 is 15 amino acids long. The CDR3 DNA is TGTGCCAGCAGCCGGGGGGCAATTCACAACTATGGCTACACCTTC. Amino acids: CASSRGAIHNYGYTF.

Note on this clonotype: An end of the junction does not agree with germline; a read error may underlie this. This sequence joins TRBV6-5 and TRBJ1-2; D might be TRBD1 (5 bases). This CDR3 is built from 15 residues. CDR1 is MNHEY, CDR2 SVGAGI, per germline. CDR3 sequence: CASSYSGQGDYGYIF. In nucleotides, the CDR3 is TGTGCCAGCAGTTACTCGGGGCAGGGAGACTATGGCTACATCTTC.

This clonotype was seen just once. The chain recombines TRBV7-2 with TRBJ2-3; TRBD2 might be the D (6 bases). This CDR3 region has 15 residues. The germline V gene has CDR1 SGHTA and CDR2 FQGNSA. V was shortened by 3 bases and J by 9 bases, with 19 bases between the two germline ends. The CDR3 is CASSFGGYYAVTQYF. The CDR3 nucleotides read TGTGCCAGCAGCTTCGGAGGGTATTACGCTGTCACGCAGTATTTT.

This clonotype has a handful of counts. This sequence joins TRBV27 and TRBJ2-7; D is undetermined. The CDR3 length is 14 residues. The germline V and J ends were trimmed by 6 bases and 2 bases, with 14 bases remaining between them. CDR1 is MNHEY, CDR2 SMNVEV, per germline (reference sequence). Here the CDR3 reads CASSPAGMAYEQYF. The DNA of the CDR3 is TGTGCCAGCAGCCCGGCAGGTATGGCCTACGAGCAGTACTTC.

The gene calls are TRBV2 and TRBJ1-3, with unresolved D. Per the germline V gene, CDR1 is SNHLY and CDR2 is FYNNEI. This CDR3 comprises 15 residues. V was cut by 6 bases and J by 4 bases, with 16 bases left in between. The CDR3 DNA reads as TGTGCCAGCAGAGCCACTATCAGGAGGGGAAACACCATATATTTT. It is translated as CASRATIRRGNTIYF.

This clonotype showed up just a few times. The CDR3 reads CASSQASGATITDTQYF. As DNA, the CDR3 is TGTGCCAGCAGCCAAGCTAGCGGGGCGACGATAACAGATACGCAGTATTTT. The chain is built from TRBV3-1 and TRBJ2-3; 9 bases map to TRBD2. The CDR3 is made up of 17 amino acids. V dropped 1 base and J dropped 3; count of bases not matched to a gene: 8. In germline, CDR1 is LGHDT, CDR2 YNNKEL (reference sequence).

The chain joins TRBV5-1 to TRBJ2-7; the D is unclear. The CDR3 length is 13 residues. The germline V gene has CDR1 SGHRS and CDR2 YFSETQ. V was pared by 6 bases and J by 0 bases, with 10 bases between. The CDR3 reads CASMPHSSYEQYF. CDR3 coding DNA: TGCGCCAGCATGCCCCACAGCTCCTACGAGCAGTACTTC.

This clonotype was detected only a few times. This rearrangement joins TRBV29-1 to TRBJ2-7, with 10 bases aligning to TRBD2. V shed 6 bases, J shed 6 bases, and the junction held 11 bases outside the gene matches. Germline CDR1 is SQVTM and CDR2 is ANQGSEA. The CDR3 spans 14 residues. The CDR3 nucleotides read TGCAGCGTGGAGTCCGGGACTAGCGTCGTCGAGCAGTACTTC. Translating it yields CSVESGTSVVEQYF.

CDR3 protein: CASSFDRLGYTF. The CDR3 nucleotides are TGTGCCAGCAGCTTCGACAGACTTGGCTACACCTTC. This chain joins TRBV7-9 and TRBJ1-2, with a weak D call TRBD1 (5 bases). This CDR3 has 12 amino acids. Germline CDR1 is SEHNR and CDR2 is FQNEAQ (reference sequence). Between the trimmed V and J ends, which lost 3 bases and 7 bases, there was a span of 9 bases. Using reference TRBV7-9 and TRBJ1-2 for the parts outside the CDR3, the full variable domain is DTGVSQNPRHKITKRGQNVTFRCDPISEHNRLYWYRQTLGQGPEFLTYFQNEAQLEKSRLLSDRFSAERPKGSFSTLEIQRTEQGDSAMYLCASSFDRLGYTFGSGTRLTVV.

The chain joins TRBV25-1 to TRBJ1-2; unclear D gene. Per the germline V gene, CDR1 is MGHDK and CDR2 is SYGVNS. Trimming pared 6 bases from V and 4 bases from J, leaving 12 bases between. This CDR3 is built from 13 residues. CDR3 protein: CASRGSAAYGYTF. CDR3 DNA sequence: TGTGCCAGCAGGGGCTCGGCGGCCTATGGCTACACCTTC.

The V and J genes are TRBV15 and TRBJ1-2, with TRBD1 matching over 7 bases. Germline CDR1 LNHNV, CDR2 YYDKDF (reference sequence). CDR3 size: 14 residues. V gave up 0 bases and J gave up 5 bases; unmatched junction bases: 3. The CDR3 nucleotides are TGTGCCACCAGCAGAGAAGGGACAGCGTATGGCTACACCTTC. Its protein product is CATSREGTAYGYTF.

This clonotype was observed a few times. CDR3 loop: CASSGWTDHPTDTQYF. The DNA for the CDR3 is TGTGCCAGCAGCGGGTGGACAGACCACCCCACAGATACGCAGTATTTT. The chain employs TRBV3-1 and TRBJ2-3; TRBD1 is a possible D gene (6 bases). V was clipped by 5 bases and J by 2 bases, with 17 bases between them. CDR1 is LGHDT and CDR2 is YNNKEL in the germline V gene (reference sequence). The CDR3 extends over 16 amino acids.

The table lists this clonotype with a few counts. CDR3 sequence (DNA): TGTGCCACCTGGATGGAATATACGCAGTATTTT. Protein sequence: CATWMEYTQYF. The chain combines TRBV6-2 or TRBV6-3 with TRBJ2-3; D ambiguous. V lost 10 bases to trimming and J lost 7 bases, with 12 bases between them. Germline-derived CDR1 and CDR2 are MNHEY and SVGEGT. The CDR3 runs 11 residues.

The table lists this clonotype with a count of one. The CDR3 region has the DNA TGCGCCAGCAGCCAATTGCAGGACAGGGGTTCTGGCTACACCTTC. Protein product: CASSQLQDRGSGYTF. The J gene is TRBJ1-2, the V gene TRBV4-1; 9 bases map to TRBD1. V dropped 2 bases and J dropped 7; count of bases not matched to a gene: 8. Germline V gives CDR1 MGHRA, CDR2 YSYEKL. The length of the CDR3 is 15 residues.

This clonotype was found once. J is TRBJ1-2 and V is TRBV27; 7 nucleotides match TRBD1. This CDR3 region has 16 residues. Trimming cost V 5 bases and J 1 base; bases outside gene matches: 10. The V gene's germline CDR1 is MNHEY and CDR2 SMNVEV (reference sequence). The CDR3 sequence: CASSTNKRGHNYGYTF. DNA of the CDR3: TGTGCCAGCAGTACTAATAAGAGGGGGCATAACTATGGCTACACCTTC.

The CDR3 sequence: CASSLGGDTQYF. The CDR3 nucleotides are TGTGCCAGCAGCTTAGGGGGAGATACGCAGTATTTT. This chain connects TRBV11-2 to TRBJ2-3; D ambiguous. The V gene lost 1 base and the J gene lost 5 bases, with 4 bases spanning the gap. Germline loops: CDR1 SGHAT, CDR2 FQNNGV. The CDR3 contains 12 residues.

The rearrangement joins TRBV30 to TRBJ2-7; D ambiguous. V lost 0 bases to trimming and J lost 4 bases, with 4 bases between them. Per the germline V gene, CDR1 is GTSNPN and CDR2 is SVGIG (reference sequence). CDR3 length: 11 amino acids. The CDR3 is CAWSVGYEQYF. The DNA of the CDR3 is TGTGCCTGGAGTGTAGGTTACGAGCAGTACTTC.

This clonotype was seen only a few times. The CDR3 DNA is TGTGCCAGCAGCCAAGATCAGGGTCTCTACTATGGCTACACCTTC. Protein: CASSQDQGLYYGYTF. The chain recombines TRBV4-2 with TRBJ1-2; D possibly corresponds to TRBD1 (5 bases). Germline V lookup: CDR1 LGHNA, CDR2 YNFKEQ. Trimming pared 0 bases from V and 3 bases from J, leaving 11 bases between. This CDR3 contains 15 residues.

The chain joins TRBV12-3 or TRBV12-4 to TRBJ2-1; D is unresolved. The CDR3 loop spans 16 amino acids. With 5 bases removed from V and 0 bases from J, the gap between germline ends came to 14 bases. CDR3 nucleotides: TGTGCCAGCAGTCCCCGAAATCAGAGCTCCTACAATGAGCAGTTCTTC. This encodes CASSPRNQSSYNEQFF.

The chain joins TRBV7-9 to TRBJ2-3, with no clear D. The CDR3 is 11 residues long. V lost 1 base and J 11 bases, leaving 7 bases between the germline ends. The germline CDR1 and CDR2 sequences are SEHNR and FQNEAQ (reference sequence). The CDR3 DNA reads as TGTGCCAGCAGCTTAGACCCGAAGCAGTATTTT. As protein: CASSLDPKQYF.

This clonotype has only a few counts. The V call is TRBV3-1, the J call TRBJ2-5; no reliable D call. This CDR3 is 12 amino acids long. Trimming removed 8 bases from V and 5 bases from J, with 12 bases in between. Per germline, CDR1 LGHDT and CDR2 YNNKEL (reference sequence). CDR3 DNA sequence: TGTGCCAGCGGGCAGAGTGGCGAGACCCAGTACTTC. Translated: CASGQSGETQYF.

In DNA form, the CDR3 reads TGTGCCAGTAGTACGACAGGGGCCCTTTACGAGCAGTACTTC. Amino acid sequence: CASSTTGALYEQYF. The chain has TRBV19 and TRBJ2-7; 8 nucleotides line up with TRBD1. The CDR3 totals 14 residues. Looked up from germline, CDR1 is LNHDA and CDR2 is SQIVND (reference sequence). V lost 4 bases and J lost 4; bases outside the gene matches: 6.